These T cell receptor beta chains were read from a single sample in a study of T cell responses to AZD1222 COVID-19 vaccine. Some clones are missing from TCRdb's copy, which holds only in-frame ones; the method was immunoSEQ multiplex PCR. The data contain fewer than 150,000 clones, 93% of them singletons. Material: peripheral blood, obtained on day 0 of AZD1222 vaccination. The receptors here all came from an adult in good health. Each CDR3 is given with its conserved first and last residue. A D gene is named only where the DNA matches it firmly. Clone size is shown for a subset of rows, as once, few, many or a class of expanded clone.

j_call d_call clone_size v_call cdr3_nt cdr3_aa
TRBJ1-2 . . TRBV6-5 TGTGCCAGCAGTTACTCCCCCCGTCCTAACTATGGCTACACCTTC CASSYSPRPNYGYTF
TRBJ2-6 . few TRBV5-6 TGTGCCAGCAGCTTGGGGGTCTCTGGGGCCAACGTCCTGACTTTC CASSLGVSGANVLTF
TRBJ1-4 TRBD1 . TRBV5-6 TGTGCCAGCAGCTTGGGGGACAGGGGTTTTGAAAAACTGTTTTTT CASSLGDRGFEKLFF
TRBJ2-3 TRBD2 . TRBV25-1 TGTGCCAGCAGTGAATATAACGCGGGGGGGCCGGAGGATACGCAGTATTTT CASSEYNAGGPEDTQYF
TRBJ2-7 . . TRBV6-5 TGTGCCAGCAGTTACTCCGGGGGACAGTGGGACGAGCAGTACTTC CASSYSGGQWDEQYF
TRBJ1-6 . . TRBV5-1 TGCGCCAGCAGCTTGCACCCTGTCCAAAGCGGATATAATTCACCCCTCCACTTT CASSLHPVQSGYNSPLHF
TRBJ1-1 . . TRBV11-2 TGTGCCAGCAGCTTAGTTTACACTGAAGCTTTCTTT CASSLVYTEAFF
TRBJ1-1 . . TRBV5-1 TGCGCCAGCAGCTTGGGATATAACACTGAAGCTTTCTTT CASSLGYNTEAFF
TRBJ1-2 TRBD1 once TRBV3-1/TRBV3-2 TGTGCCAGCAGCCAAGGCGCAGGGACAGGGAGGGCCTATGGCTACACCTTC CASSQGAGTGRAYGYTF
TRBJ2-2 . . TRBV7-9 TGTGCCAGCAGCTCCCCACGCTGGCGGGCGGACACCGGGGAGCTGTTTTTT CASSSPRWRADTGELFF
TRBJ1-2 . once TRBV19 TGTGCCAGTAGTATTTGGGCCAGGGACGGCTACACCTTC CASSIWARDGYTF
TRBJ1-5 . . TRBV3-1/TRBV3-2 TGTGCCAGCAGCCCTGGGACACTTAGCAATCAGCCCCAGCATTTT CASSPGTLSNQPQHF
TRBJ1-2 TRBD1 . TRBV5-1 TGCGCCAGCAGCTCCGGACAGGGGGTCTATGGCTACACCTTC CASSSGQGVYGYTF
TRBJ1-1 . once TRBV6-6 TGTGCCAGCAGTTACTCGATTGGAGGGGCTGCTTTCTTT CASSYSIGGAAFF
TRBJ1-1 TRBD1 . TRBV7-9 TGTGCCAGCAGCCCCAGGTGGGGACAGGGGAAGGATGCTTTCTTT CASSPRWGQGKDAFF
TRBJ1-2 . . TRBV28 TGTGCCAGCAGTTTGGGCCTCTACCTCTATGGCTACACCTTC CASSLGLYLYGYTF
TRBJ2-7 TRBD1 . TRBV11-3 TGTGCCAGCAGCTTATTCAGGACAGGGGTGTACGAGCAGTACTTC CASSLFRTGVYEQYF
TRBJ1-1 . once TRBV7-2 TGTGCCAGCAGCTTAACGGGGAGAACTGAAGCTTTCTTT CASSLTGRTEAFF
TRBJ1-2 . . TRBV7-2 TGTGCCAGCAGCTTAGCGATGGGGGATGGCTACACCTTC CASSLAMGDGYTF
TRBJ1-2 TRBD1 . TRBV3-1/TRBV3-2 TGTGCCAGCAGCCAACCCCAGACAGGGCACTATGGCTACACCTTC CASSQPQTGHYGYTF
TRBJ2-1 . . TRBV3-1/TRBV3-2 TGTGCCAGCAGCCAAAAAGCGGGTATGGCGGGGAGCTCCTACAATGAGCAGTTCTTC CASSQKAGMAGSSYNEQFF
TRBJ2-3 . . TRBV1 TGCACCAGCAGCCGCGGCGGGGGGCCGACAGATACGCAGTATTTT CTSSRGGGPTDTQYF
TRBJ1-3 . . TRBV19 TGTGCCAGTAGTATAGCGGGACACTCTGGAAACACCATATATTTT CASSIAGHSGNTIYF
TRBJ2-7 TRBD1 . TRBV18 TGTGCCAGCTCGCCCACCGGGACAGGGTTAAACGAGCAGTACTTC CASSPTGTGLNEQYF
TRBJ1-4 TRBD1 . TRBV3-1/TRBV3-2 TGTGCCAGCAGCCCCCAAACAGGGGGGCTAGAAAAACTGTTTTTT CASSPQTGGLEKLFF